This TCR beta chain originates from a study of blood T cell repertoires in COVID-19. Overall study: Collection of acute and convalescent COVID-19 samples took place in the United States, Italy and Spain. T cells, B-cell-depleted T cells, or PBMCs provided the cDNA or gDNA that served as material.

Per the original methods: How many nucleated cells were present was estimated from reference gene primer amplification. Assay used: immunoSEQ multiplex PCR; TCRdb lists only in-frame clones, some missing. Clonal size and the V and J genes are those of that table, whereas D and trimming came from the DNA. The sample shows tens of thousands of clones, 81% of them seen only once. J lost 5 bases, V lost 4 bases, and 9 bases had no gene match. CDR3 size: 15 residues. The germline V gene has CDR1 MDHEN and CDR2 SYDVKM. This rearrangement joins TRBV28 to TRBJ2-7; TRBD1 matches at 9 bases. The sample comprised peripheral blood. The source of this sequence is a man aged 80 or over with COVID-19, enrolled during active disease. The CDR3 is CASSSTGGAVHEQYF. The CDR3 bases are TGTGCCAGCAGTTCCACAGGGGGCGCAGTCCACGAGCAGTACTTC.